Each of the 10 T cell receptor beta chains below was sequenced from the same sample in a study of T cells after yellow fever vaccination. TCRdb recomputed calls from the 5' RACE reads with MiXCR, one row per CDR3 protein. The sample gives about 220,000 distinct CDR3 sequences, approximately 3.3% of which show up once; around 3.2% is in the top ten. Source: CD4+ T cells sorted from PBMCs, taken 10 days after the yellow fever booster vaccination. These receptors came from a man younger than 35 who received the YFV17D yellow fever vaccine.

This clonotype was seen repeatedly, ten times or more. The V and J genes are TRBV4-2 and TRBJ2-2; tentatively, D is TRBD1 or TRBD2 (5 bases each). Germline V gene lookup returns CDR1 LGHNA and CDR2 YNFKEQ. The CDR3 loop spans 13 amino acids. The V gene lost 1 base and the J gene lost 9 bases, with 9 bases spanning the gap. The CDR3 DNA sequence: TGTGCCAGCAGCCAAGTTAGGGACCGGGAGCTGTTTTTT. It translates to CASSQVRDRELFF.

The rearrangement uses TRBV5-5 and TRBJ1-5, with D possibly matching TRBD1 (5 bases). CDR1 is SGHKS and CDR2 is YYEKEE in the germline V gene (reference sequence). The ends were cut back, 1 base at V and 5 bases at J, with 16 bases in the middle. The CDR3 contains 16 residues. CDR3: CASSLSSLGGYQPQHF. The CDR3 DNA follows: TGTGCCAGCAGCTTGTCCTCGCTGGGGGGATATCAGCCCCAGCATTTT.

This rearrangement joins TRBV4-1 to TRBJ2-1; 13 nucleotides agree with TRBD2. Germline loops: CDR1 MGHRA, CDR2 YSYEKL. J was trimmed by 7 bases and V by 2 bases; bases with no gene match: 8. This CDR3 spans 17 amino acids. The CDR3 spells CASSQLLTSGGMNEQFF. The CDR3 nucleotides read TGCGCCAGCAGCCAACTCTTGACTAGCGGGGGGATGAATGAGCAGTTCTTC.

Turning to this clonotype: One end of the junction does not line up with germline, which may come from a read error. The CDR3 bases are TGTGCCAGCACCCCGGGGAGGAGAGGTCCGATCGCTGAAGTTTTCTTT. It specifies CASTPGRRGPIAEVFF. The J gene is TRBJ1-1, the V gene TRBV7-8, with D hard to call. The germline gives CDR1 SGHVS, CDR2 FQNEAQ. CDR3 length equals 16 residues.

The gene calls are TRBV12-3 or TRBV12-4 and TRBJ2-5, with D possibly being TRBD2 (5 bases). The CDR3 is made up of 13 amino acids. The V gene lost 3 bases and the J gene lost 7 bases, with 12 bases spanning the gap. In DNA, the CDR3 is TGTGCCAGCAGTTTCCCCGGGAACAGGACCCAGTACTTC. Amino acid sequence: CASSFPGNRTQYF.

This clonotype has a count of ten or more. The chain links TRBV12-3 or TRBV12-4 to TRBJ2-5, with D perhaps given as TRBD1 or TRBD2 (5 bases each). The CDR3 runs 12 residues. V lost 7 bases, J lost 12 bases, and 18 bases lay in between. The CDR3 DNA is TGTGCCAGCAATAGGGACGGAAAATCCGAGTACTTC. Its protein is CASNRDGKSEYF.

In its sample, this clonotype was seen many times. The CDR3 DNA sequence: TGTGCCAGTGAGCCCCAGGCCATTCCCTATGGCTACACCTTC. This sequence encodes CASEPQAIPYGYTF. V usage is TRBV28 and J usage is TRBJ1-2, with D unclear. The germline V gene encodes CDR1 MDHEN and CDR2 SYDVKM. V gave up 9 bases and J gave up 4 bases, with 18 bases separating them. The CDR3 extends over 14 amino acids.

This sequence joins TRBV11-1 and TRBJ1-1; a weak D match, TRBD1 (5 bases). This CDR3 comprises 15 residues. V was clipped by 5 bases and J by 2 bases, with 15 bases between them. Per the germline V gene, CDR1 is SGHAT and CDR2 is FQDESV (reference sequence). For the CDR3, the DNA is TGTGCCAGCAGCCCAGTGGCAGGGATAAACACTGAAGCTTTCTTT. Protein sequence: CASSPVAGINTEAFF.

The chain carries TRBV5-1 and TRBJ2-3; TRBD2 agrees at 12 bases. The CDR3 has 16 amino acids. The V and J ends lost 4 bases and 6 bases, in that order; junction bases with no gene match: 9. Per the germline V gene, CDR1 is SGHRS and CDR2 is YFSETQ. Written as DNA, the CDR3 is TGCGCCAGCAGCCCGGGACTAGCGGGCGCGTACGATACGCAGTATTTT. This encodes CASSPGLAGAYDTQYF.

In nucleotides, the CDR3 is TGTGCCAGCAGCTTAATGACTGGGAGTAACACCGGGGAGCTGTTTTTT. Protein: CASSLMTGSNTGELFF. The V call is TRBV7-6, the J call TRBJ2-2, with D perhaps TRBD2 (5 bases). The CDR3 totals 16 residues. The germline gives CDR1 SGHVS, CDR2 FNYEAQ. Trimming stripped 2 bases from V and 2 bases from J, with 12 bases between.